This TCR beta chain stems from a study of long-term antiretroviral therapy in people with HIV. Notes on this clone: Its specificity is unknown.

Each specimen consisted of about 0.95-10 million cryopreserved PBMC prior to extraction of DNA. Whole-study findings and limits: Post-ART samples showed increased diversity that remained below transplant donor control levels. Pre-ART-expanded clones dominated the repertoire at all time points.

Investigators performed immunoSEQ version v3.0 at survey level. The protocol was immunoSEQ multiplex PCR, while the TCRdb copy is restricted to in-frame clones and leaves out a portion. This table holds about 21,000 clones, less than 85% found once. The CDR3 runs 17 residues. Germline V gives CDR1 MNHNS, CDR2 SASEGT. Trimming took 4 bases from V and 5 from J, leaving 23 bases between them. This TCR came from a woman aged 40 to 50 with HIV. The rearrangement links TRBV6-1 to TRBJ2-5, with D perhaps TRBD2 (6 bases). The specimen comprised unsorted PBMCs, sampled roughly 21 months before starting antiretroviral therapy. CDR3 in DNA: TGTGCCAGCAGTGTCCGGAGGAGGGAGAGCCCGGGCGAGACCCAGTACTTC. Protein sequence: CASSVRRRESPGETQYF.